This TCR beta chain was identified in a study of T cell responses to AZD1222 COVID-19 vaccine. This clone was picked up one time. Repertoires were generated with immunoSEQ multiplex PCR, while TCRdb's copy carries only in-frame clones and drops some. The sample lists some 200,000 clones; about nine tenths were seen once. This CDR3 contains 18 residues. CDR1 is LGHDT, CDR2 YNNKEL, per germline (reference sequence). Trimming at V came to 8 bases and at J to 3 bases, leaving 17 bases not matched to a gene. The genes are TRBV3-1 (or the pseudogene TRBV3-2) and TRBJ2-3, with 10 positions matching TRBD2. The source was peripheral blood, collected 28 days after the second AZD1222 dose. The clonotype was recovered from an adult who received the AZD1222 COVID-19 vaccine. Here the CDR3 DNA reads TGTGCCAGCGACCAAGGGACTAGCGCCTACCCGGGGACAGATACGCAGTATTTT. Its protein is CASDQGTSAYPGTDTQYF.